This T cell receptor (beta chain) derives from a study of Graves' ophthalmopathy and Graves' hyperthyroidism. This clonotype was recorded at least ten times. Amplification of the TCR beta CDR3 regions used RNA transcripts (as template). In the first round, RT-PCR was carried out with HTBI primers, and a multiplex PCR formed the second round. TCRdb redid the calling of the multiplex PCR reads with MiXCR, one entry per CDR3 protein. Of 300,000 to 400,000 distinct CDR3 sequences listed, roughly a sixth are singletons. Material for sequencing was peripheral blood. This TCR was sampled from an adult woman with stable Graves' hyperthyroidism.

The CDR3 reads CASSYRGKTGRGELFF. The CDR3 DNA reads as TGTGCCAGCAGTTACCGAGGAAAGACAGGGCGCGGGGAGCTGTTTTTT. The rearrangement joins TRBV6-2 or TRBV6-3 to TRBJ2-2; 7 bases line up with TRBD1. The germline CDR1 and CDR2 sequences are MNHEY and SVGEGT. The CDR3 is 16 residues long. Trimming removed 2 bases from V and 7 bases from J; junction bases left unmatched: 10.